This TCR beta chain was observed in a study of shared clonotypes between healthy human individuals. Overall study findings and caveats: Clonotype sharing levels among donors were expected to vary with sequencing depth.

Notes on this clone: Its specificity is unknown. Different DNA sequences within this sample yield the same CDR3.

CDR3 length: 14 residues. V gave up 4 bases and J gave up 1 base, with 12 bases separating them. CDR1 and CDR2 (germline): SGDLS, YYNGEE. TCRdb's table, derived via immunoSEQ multiplex PCR, lists solely in-frame clones and lacks some. The sample includes about 2.3 million clones, about 90% of them seen just once. The chain couples TRBV9 to TRBJ2-7; D tentatively fits TRBD1 or TRBD2 (5 bases each). The source material was naive CD4+ T cells from PBMCs. Described subset: CD45RA+ positively selected. The receptor was isolated from a man aged 18 to 29 in good health. Some clones in this sample may be carry-over from other donors' samples. The CDR3, as DNA: TGTGCCAGCAGCTCTGGGACGGGATCCTACGAGCAGTACTTC. Translated: CASSSGTGSYEQYF.